This T cell receptor (beta chain) was found in a study of T cells in Graves' hyperthyroidism and ophthalmopathy. The CDR3 has 15 amino acids. V trimming: 3 bases; J trimming: 3 bases; junction bases outside the gene matches: 5. Germline V gene sequence: CDR1 MDHEN, CDR2 SYDVKM. RNA transcripts served as the template for amplifying TCR beta CDR3 regions. The primer set for the first-round RT-PCR of the TCR CDR3 was HTBI. Each CDR3 protein gets one entry after TCRdb re-called the multiplex PCR reads with MiXCR. Of roughly 550,000 distinct CDR3 sequences in the sample, approximately 16% are singletons; the top ten hold approximately 32%.

This TCR derives from a woman aged 30 to 39 with Graves' ophthalmopathy. The source material was blood. The chain joins TRBV28 to TRBJ2-1; 7 nucleotides match TRBD2. This CDR3 is CASSLLAEHYNEQFF. The CDR3 coding sequence is TGTGCCAGCAGTTTGCTAGCGGAACACTACAATGAGCAGTTCTTC. The variable domain in full, completed from reference TRBV28 and TRBJ2-1, reads DVKVTQSSRYLVKRTGEKVFLECVQDMDHENMFWYRQDPGLGLRLIYFSYDVKMKEKGDIPEGYSVSREKKERFSLILESASTNQTSMYLCASSLLAEHYNEQFFGPGTRLTVL.